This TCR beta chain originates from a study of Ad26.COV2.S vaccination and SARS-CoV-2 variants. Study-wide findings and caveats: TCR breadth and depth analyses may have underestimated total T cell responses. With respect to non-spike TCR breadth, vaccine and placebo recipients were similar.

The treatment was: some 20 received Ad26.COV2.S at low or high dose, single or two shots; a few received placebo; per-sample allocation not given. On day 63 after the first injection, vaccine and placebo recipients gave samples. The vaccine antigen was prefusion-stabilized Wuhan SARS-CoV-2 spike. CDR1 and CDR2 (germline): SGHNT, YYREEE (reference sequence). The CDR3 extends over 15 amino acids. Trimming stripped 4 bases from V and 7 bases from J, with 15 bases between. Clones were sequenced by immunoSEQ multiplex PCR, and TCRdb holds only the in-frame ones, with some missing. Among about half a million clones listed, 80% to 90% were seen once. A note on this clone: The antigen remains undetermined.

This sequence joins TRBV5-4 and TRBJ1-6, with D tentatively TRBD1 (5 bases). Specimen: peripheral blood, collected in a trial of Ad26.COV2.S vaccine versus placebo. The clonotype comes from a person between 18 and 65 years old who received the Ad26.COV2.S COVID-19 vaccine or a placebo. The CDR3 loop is CASSEGVETNSPLHF. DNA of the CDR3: TGTGCCAGCAGCGAAGGGGTAGAAACGAATTCACCCCTCCACTTT.